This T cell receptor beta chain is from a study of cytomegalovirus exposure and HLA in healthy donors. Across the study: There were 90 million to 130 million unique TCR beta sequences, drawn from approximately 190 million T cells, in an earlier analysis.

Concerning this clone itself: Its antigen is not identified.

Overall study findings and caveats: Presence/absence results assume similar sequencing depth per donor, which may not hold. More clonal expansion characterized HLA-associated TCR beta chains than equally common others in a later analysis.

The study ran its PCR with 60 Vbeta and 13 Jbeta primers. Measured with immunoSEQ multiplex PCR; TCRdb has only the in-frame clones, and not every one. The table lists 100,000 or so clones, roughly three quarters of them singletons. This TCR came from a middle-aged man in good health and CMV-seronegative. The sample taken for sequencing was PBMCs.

The CDR3 is CASSPGTGTEKLFF. The CDR3 DNA reads as TGTGCCAGCAGCCCCGGGACAGGGACCGAAAAACTGTTTTTT. The chain recombines TRBV5-8 with TRBJ1-4, with 9 nucleotides matching TRBD1. CDR1 SGHTS and CDR2 YDEGEE come from the germline V gene. This CDR3 has 14 residues. V gave up 4 bases and J gave up 8 bases; unmatched junction bases: 6. The full variable domain, its missing parts supplied by reference TRBV5-8 and TRBJ1-4, is EAGVTQSPTHLIKTRGQQATLRCSPISGHTSVYWYQQALGLGLQFLLWYDEGEERNRGNFPPRFSGRQFPNYSSELNVNALELEDSALYLCASSPGTGTEKLFFGSGTQLSVL.